Presented here are 12 T cell receptor beta chains from one specimen sequenced in a study of T-cell reconstitution after alpha-beta-depleted transplantation in children (dated by TCRdb to about 2016). Receptor libraries were prepared by PCR. Reads for this sample came from an Illumina HiSeq 2500. TCR library preparation used molecular barcoding, with unique molecular identifiers applied to normalize quantification of the TCRbeta repertoire. TCRdb handled the public reads itself, with Q25 trimming in fastp and clone calling in MiXCR, and kept productive beta chains. For every CDR3 protein sequence, its rows merge into one entry that carries the most common genes and DNA. For this sample the table gives roughly 300,000 distinct CDR3 sequences, of which nearly 10% were detected only once. The ten largest clones add up to around 9.1% of the sample. This specimen was PBMCs from the stem cell graft donor, taken from the stem cell graft. These TCRs come from a human donor who donated a stem cell graft to a child with SCID.

This chain links TRBV12-3 or TRBV12-4 with TRBJ2-7, with 8 bases aligning to TRBD1. Trimming at V came to 6 bases and at J to 4 bases, leaving 2 bases not matched to a gene. The CDR3 length is 12 residues. CDR3 nucleotide sequence: TGTGCCAGCAGACAGGGGGTGTACGAGCAGTACTTC. Translated, it gives CASRQGVYEQYF.

The chain employs TRBV20-1 and TRBJ2-7; D uncertain. The CDR3 contains 12 residues. CDR1 is DFQATT, CDR2 SNEGSKA, per germline (reference sequence). The V end lost 3 bases, the J end lost 5 bases, and 11 bases lay between the germline ends. The CDR3 loop is CSASASTDEQYF. In DNA, the CDR3 is TGCAGTGCTAGCGCCAGCACCGACGAGCAGTACTTC.

This clonotype occurred a few times. The rearrangement links TRBV12-3 or TRBV12-4 to TRBJ2-3, with D possibly being TRBD1 (5 bases). The CDR3 is made up of 14 amino acids. V was pared by 6 bases and J by 4 bases, with 14 bases between. As DNA, the CDR3 is TGTGCCAGCAGCTTGACCCAGACAGCAGATACGCAGTATTTT. Its protein is CASSLTQTADTQYF.

In its sample, this clonotype was seen many times. The chain links TRBV12-3 or TRBV12-4 to TRBJ1-5, with D tentatively TRBD1 (6 bases). Trimming took off 4 bases at V and 4 bases at J, with 11 bases between the two ends. This CDR3 contains 14 residues. CDR3 loop: CASSYGGGNQPQHF. CDR3 nucleotide sequence: TGTGCCAGCAGTTATGGGGGCGGAAATCAGCCCCAGCATTTT.

This clonotype was observed at least ten times. The rearrangement joins TRBV5-1 to TRBJ1-1; D call uncertain. The CDR3 is made up of 16 amino acids. In germline, CDR1 is SGHRS, CDR2 YFSETQ. The V gene lost 4 bases and the J gene lost 0 bases, with 16 bases spanning the gap. This CDR3 reads CASSLKIFVLNTEAFF. The CDR3 DNA reads TGCGCCAGCAGCCTGAAGATATTTGTCTTGAACACTGAAGCTTTCTTT.

This clonotype has a handful of counts. The chain carries TRBV6-5 and TRBJ2-7; tentatively, D is TRBD1 or TRBD2 (5 bases each). Germline assignment: CDR1 MNHEY and CDR2 SVGAGI. This CDR3 contains 14 residues. Trimming shortened V by 2 bases and J by 3 bases, and 11 bases separated the two germline ends. In DNA form, the CDR3 reads TGTGCCAGCAGTTACACGGGACCGGACTACGAGCAGTACTTC. Translated: CASSYTGPDYEQYF.

The CDR3 spells CASSSEYSGANVLTF. CDR3 nucleotide sequence: TGTGCCAGCAGCAGCGAATACTCTGGGGCCAACGTCCTGACTTTC. V and J are TRBV7-2 and TRBJ2-6; D uncertain. V was cut by 5 bases and J by 0 bases, with 8 bases left in between. The CDR3 covers 15 residues. Germline values: CDR1 SGHTA, CDR2 FQGNSA. The variable domain in full, with the rest retrieved from reference TRBV7-2 and TRBJ2-6, is GAGVSQSPSNKVTEKGKDVELRCDPISGHTALYWYRQSLGQGLEFLIYFQGNSAPDKSGLPSDRFSAERTGGSVSTLTIQRTQQEDSAVYLCASSSEYSGANVLTFGAGSRLTVL.

This clonotype was seen many times. This sequence joins TRBV20-1 and TRBJ1-6, with D tentatively TRBD1 (6 bases). This CDR3 comprises 17 residues. Germline CDR1 reads DFQATT; CDR2 reads SNEGSKA (reference sequence). Deletions cut 1 base from V and 4 bases from J, with 17 bases between. The CDR3 DNA sequence: TGCAGTGCTAGAGGGATTGTCCGGGACACTTATAATTCACCCCTCCACTTT. Its translation is CSARGIVRDTYNSPLHF.

Many counts were recorded for this clonotype. The rearrangement uses TRBV6-2 or TRBV6-3 and TRBJ2-7; D unresolved. The CDR3 sequence is 14 residues long. V was trimmed by 5 bases and J by 3 bases, leaving 14 bases between them. Germline loops: CDR1 MNHEY, CDR2 SVGEGT. The DNA for the CDR3 is TGTGCCAGCAGTCCGCCGGGTTACCTCTACGAGCAGTACTTC. Translated, it gives CASSPPGYLYEQYF.

This clonotype was found a few times. The V and J genes are TRBV7-9 and TRBJ1-4; possibly TRBD1 for D (6 bases). The CDR3 is made up of 15 amino acids. Between the trimmed V and J ends, which lost 3 bases and 5 bases, there was a span of 13 bases. In germline, CDR1 is SEHNR, CDR2 FQNEAQ (reference sequence). The CDR3: CASSLKQGPNEKLFF. The DNA of the CDR3 is TGTGCCAGCAGCTTGAAACAGGGACCGAATGAAAAACTGTTTTTT.

The rearrangement uses TRBV7-2 and TRBJ2-3; the D is unclear. The CDR3 covers 13 residues. V lost 2 bases and J lost 6, with 9 bases in between. CDR1 and CDR2 (germline): SGHTA, FQGNSA. The CDR3 spells CASSLTWDDTQYF. The CDR3 region has the DNA TGTGCCAGCAGCTTAACGTGGGATGATACGCAGTATTTT.

This rearrangement joins TRBV27 to TRBJ2-1, with 7 bases aligning to TRBD1. Germline CDR1 reads MNHEY; CDR2 reads SMNVEV (reference sequence). Trimming cost V 3 bases and J 9 bases; bases outside gene matches: 5. CDR3 size: 13 residues. The CDR3 is CASSFQTGFEQFF. The CDR3 DNA follows: TGTGCCAGCAGTTTCCAGACAGGGTTTGAGCAGTTCTTC.